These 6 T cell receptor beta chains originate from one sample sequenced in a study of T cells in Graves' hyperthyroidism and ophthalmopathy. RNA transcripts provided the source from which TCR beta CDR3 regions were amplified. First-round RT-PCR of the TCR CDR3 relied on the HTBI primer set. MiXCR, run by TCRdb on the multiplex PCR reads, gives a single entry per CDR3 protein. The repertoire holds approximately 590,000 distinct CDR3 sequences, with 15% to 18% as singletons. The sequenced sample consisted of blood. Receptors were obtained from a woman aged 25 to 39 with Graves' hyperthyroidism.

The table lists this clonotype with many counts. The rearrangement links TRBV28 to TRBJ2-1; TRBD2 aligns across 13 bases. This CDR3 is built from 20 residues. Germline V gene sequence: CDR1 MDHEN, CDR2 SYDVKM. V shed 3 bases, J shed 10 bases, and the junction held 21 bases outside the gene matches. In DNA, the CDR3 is TGTGCCAGCAGTTTGGGGAGTGGGACTAGCGGGACGTCGTCATGGGGGGAGCAGTTCTTC. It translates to CASSLGSGTSGTSSWGEQFF.

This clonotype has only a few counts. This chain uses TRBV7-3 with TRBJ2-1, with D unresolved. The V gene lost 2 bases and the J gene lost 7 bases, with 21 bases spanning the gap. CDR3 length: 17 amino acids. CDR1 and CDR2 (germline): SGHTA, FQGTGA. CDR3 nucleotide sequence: TGTGCCAGCAGCTTATTAGGGTCTGGCGGTTACGGGAATGAGCAGTTCTTC. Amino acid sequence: CASSLLGSGGYGNEQFF.

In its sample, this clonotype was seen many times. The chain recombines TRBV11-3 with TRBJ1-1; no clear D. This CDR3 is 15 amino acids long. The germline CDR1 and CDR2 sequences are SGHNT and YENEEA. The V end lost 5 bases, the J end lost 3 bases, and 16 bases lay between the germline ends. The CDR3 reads CASSQSGGTDTEAFF. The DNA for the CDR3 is TGTGCCAGCAGCCAATCAGGAGGCACGGACACTGAAGCTTTCTTT.

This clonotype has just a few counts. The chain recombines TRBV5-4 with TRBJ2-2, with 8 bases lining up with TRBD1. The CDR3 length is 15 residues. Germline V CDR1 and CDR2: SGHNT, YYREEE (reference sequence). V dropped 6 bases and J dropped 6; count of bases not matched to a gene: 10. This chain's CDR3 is CASNTDREGPGELFF. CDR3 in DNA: TGTGCCAGCAACACGGACAGGGAAGGACCCGGGGAGCTGTTTTTT.

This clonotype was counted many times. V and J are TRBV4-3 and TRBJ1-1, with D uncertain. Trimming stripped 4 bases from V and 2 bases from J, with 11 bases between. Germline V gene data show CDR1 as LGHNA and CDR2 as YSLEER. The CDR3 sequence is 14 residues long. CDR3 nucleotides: TGCGCCAGCAGCCGAAAAAGTTTCAACACTGAAGCTTTCTTT. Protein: CASSRKSFNTEAFF.

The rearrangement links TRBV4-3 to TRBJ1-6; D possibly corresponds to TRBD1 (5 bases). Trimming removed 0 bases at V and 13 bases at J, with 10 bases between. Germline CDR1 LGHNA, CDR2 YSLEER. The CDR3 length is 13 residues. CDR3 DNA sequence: TGCGCCAGCAGCCAAGATCTCAGGGCTCCCCTCCACTTT. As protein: CASSQDLRAPLHF.